The 28 T cell receptor beta chains below come from one sample, sequenced in a study of blood T cell repertoires in COVID-19. Libraries were prepared by immunoSEQ multiplex PCR; TCRdb keeps only in-frame clonotypes and omits some of them. The sample holds tens of thousands of clones, more than 70% seen once. The sample was peripheral blood. The receptor source for this set is a woman aged 80 or over with acute or convalescent COVID-19.

The J gene is TRBJ2-3, the V gene TRBV12-3 or TRBV12-4; D uncertain. The CDR3 has 12 residues. V lost 3 bases and J lost 5, with 6 bases in between. The CDR3: CASSFYGDTQYF. Written as DNA, the CDR3 is TGTGCCAGCAGTTTCTATGGAGATACGCAGTATTTT.

J is TRBJ1-4 and V is TRBV29-1; D unclear. Looked up from germline, CDR1 is SQVTM and CDR2 is ANQGSEA. The CDR3 runs to 13 residues. V was cut by 6 bases and J by 1 base, with 9 bases left in between. The CDR3 nucleotides read TGCAGCGTCGTACGGGTAACTAATGAAAAACTGTTTTTT. It codes for CSVVRVTNEKLFF.

In nucleotides, the CDR3 is TGTGCCAGCAGCCCACTATTTCGAGAGCTCGGCTACACCTTC. Protein sequence: CASSPLFRELGYTF. The rearrangement uses TRBV3-1 (or the pseudogene TRBV3-2) and TRBJ1-2; no firm D call. Germline V lookup: CDR1 LGHDT, CDR2 YNNKEL (reference sequence). The V gene lost 4 bases and the J gene lost 8 bases, with 17 bases spanning the gap. This CDR3 has 14 residues.

This clone was observed a single time. J is TRBJ1-3 and V is TRBV4-1, with D hard to call. V was clipped by 2 bases and J by 4 bases, with 18 bases between them. This CDR3 comprises 17 residues. Germline CDR1 reads MGHRA; CDR2 reads YSYEKL. The CDR3 here is CASSQLPGIIGGNTIYF. DNA of the CDR3: TGCGCCAGCAGCCAACTCCCCGGGATAATCGGCGGAAACACCATATATTTT.

V usage is TRBV7-9 and J usage is TRBJ1-5, with D perhaps TRBD1 (5 bases). Trimming stripped 4 bases from V and 1 base from J, with 11 bases between. The CDR3 contains 15 residues. Germline V gene lookup returns CDR1 SEHNR and CDR2 FQNEAQ (reference sequence). For the CDR3, the DNA is TGTGCCAGCAGCTCCCAGGGCATCAGCAATCAGCCCCAGCATTTT. Its translation is CASSSQGISNQPQHF. Based on the CDR3 plus reference TRBV7-9 and TRBJ1-5, the full variable domain is DTGVSQNPRHKITKRGQNVTFRCDPISEHNRLYWYRQTLGQGPEFLTYFQNEAQLEKSRLLSDRFSAERPKGSFSTLEIQRTEQGDSAMYLCASSSQGISNQPQHFGDGTRLSIL.

For the CDR3, the DNA is TGTGCCAGCAGCCCTTCTTCAGGGGCTAACACTGAAGCTTTCTTT. It yields the protein CASSPSSGANTEAFF. V usage is TRBV7-3 and J usage is TRBJ1-1, with D possibly matching TRBD1 (6 bases). V was clipped by 5 bases and J by 2 bases, with 15 bases between them. The CDR3 sequence is 15 residues long. The germline V gene encodes CDR1 SGHTA and CDR2 FQGTGA. Full variable domain (rest looked up from reference TRBV7-3 and TRBJ1-1): GAGVSQTPSNKVTEKGKYVELRCDPISGHTALYWYRQSLGQGPEFLIYFQGTGAADDSGLPNDRFFAVRPEGSVSTLKIQRTERGDSAVYLCASSPSSGANTEAFFGQGTRLTVV.

This sequence joins TRBV7-2 and TRBJ1-2; no clear D gene. Trimming pared 5 bases from V and 4 bases from J, leaving 11 bases between. The CDR3 consists of 13 residues. In germline, CDR1 is SGHTA, CDR2 FQGNSA. CDR3 DNA: TGTGCCAGCAGCCCGGGAAGAAGCTATGGCTACACCTTC. Translating it yields CASSPGRSYGYTF.

The chain recombines TRBV18 with TRBJ1-5; D remains unclear. Trimming pared 1 base from V and 4 bases from J, leaving 8 bases between. This CDR3 comprises 14 residues. Germline V gene data show CDR1 as KGHSH and CDR2 as LQKENI. The CDR3 coding sequence is TGTGCCAGCTCACCACAGGGAGGGAATCAGCCCCAGCATTTT. Translated: CASSPQGGNQPQHF.

This chain uses TRBV18 with TRBJ1-3; 7 bases agree with TRBD1. The ends lost 2 bases at V and 2 bases at J; junction bases unmatched: 15. Per germline, CDR1 KGHSH and CDR2 LQKENI. CDR3 length: 19 residues. The chain's CDR3 is CASSPWGPDRVVAGNTIYF. In DNA form, the CDR3 reads TGTGCCAGCTCACCATGGGGGCCCGACAGGGTGGTCGCTGGAAACACCATATATTTT.

V and J are TRBV7-9 and TRBJ2-6; TRBD2 aligns across 7 bases. The ends lost 2 bases at V and 2 bases at J; junction bases unmatched: 6. The CDR3 is 17 residues long. CDR1 and CDR2 from the germline V gene are SEHNR and FQNEAQ (reference sequence). In nucleotides, the CDR3 is TGTGCCAGCAGCTTATCGGGGGGTTCGACTGGGGCCAACGTCCTGACTTTC. Its protein is CASSLSGGSTGANVLTF. Full variable domain (rest looked up from reference TRBV7-9 and TRBJ2-6): DTGVSQNPRHKITKRGQNVTFRCDPISEHNRLYWYRQTLGQGPEFLTYFQNEAQLEKSRLLSDRFSAERPKGSFSTLEIQRTEQGDSAMYLCASSLSGGSTGANVLTFGAGSRLTVL.

The chain uses TRBV6-1 and TRBJ1-2; no firm D call. Germline V gene data show CDR1 as MNHNS and CDR2 as SASEGT. The V end lost 4 bases, the J end lost 1 base, and 16 bases lay between the germline ends. This CDR3 contains 16 residues. CDR3 coding DNA: TGTGCCAGCAGTGTAACGATGGCACCCAATAACTATGGCTACACCTTC. It translates to CASSVTMAPNNYGYTF.

The chain links TRBV7-9 to TRBJ2-7; D remains unclear. This CDR3 has 11 amino acids. V was trimmed by 4 bases and J by 2 bases, leaving 3 bases between them. Per germline, CDR1 SEHNR and CDR2 FQNEAQ (reference sequence). This CDR3 reads CASSSTYEQYF. CDR3 coding DNA: TGTGCCAGCAGCTCCACCTACGAGCAGTACTTC.

The rearrangement links TRBV9 to TRBJ2-1; D is possibly TRBD2 (5 bases). The CDR3 is 16 residues long. CDR1 SGDLS and CDR2 YYNGEE come from the germline V gene. Trimming took 0 bases from V and 0 from J, leaving 10 bases between them. The CDR3 DNA follows: TGTGCCAGCAGCGTAGAGCGGAGAAGCTCCTACAATGAGCAGTTCTTC. This translates into CASSVERRSSYNEQFF. Full variable domain (remainder filled in from reference TRBV9 and TRBJ2-1): DSGVTQTPKHLITATGQRVTLRCSPRSGDLSVYWYQQSLDQGLQFLIQYYNGEERAKGNILERFSAQQFPDLHSELNLSSLELGDSALYFCASSVERRSSYNEQFFGPGTRLTVL.

V and J are TRBV11-1 and TRBJ1-6, with D possibly matching TRBD1 (5 bases). Germline CDR1 is SGHAT and CDR2 is FQDESV (reference sequence). Trimming took off 1 base at V and 10 bases at J, with 11 bases between the two ends. The CDR3 length is 14 residues. The CDR3 here is CASSLVQGQSPLHF. CDR3 nucleotides: TGTGCCAGCAGCTTAGTCCAGGGCCAATCACCCCTCCACTTT.

The V gene is TRBV3-1 (or the pseudogene TRBV3-2), the J gene TRBJ1-5, with unresolved D. The CDR3 contains 16 residues. V was shortened by 2 bases and J by 0 bases, with 11 bases between the two germline ends. CDR1 is LGHDT, CDR2 YNNKEL, per germline (reference sequence). CDR3 DNA: TGTGCCAGCAGCCAAAACCCGCCCTATAGCAATCAGCCCCAGCATTTT. It yields the protein CASSQNPPYSNQPQHF.

This sequence joins TRBV27 and TRBJ1-2, with 8 nucleotides matching TRBD1. V dropped 5 bases and J dropped 0; count of bases not matched to a gene: 2. This CDR3 has 14 amino acids. From germline, CDR1 is MNHEY and CDR2 SMNVEV (reference sequence). CDR3 in amino acids: CASSTTGANYGYTF. The CDR3 DNA follows: TGTGCCAGCAGTACGACAGGGGCTAACTATGGCTACACCTTC.

The J gene is TRBJ1-4, the V gene TRBV24-1, with 10 bases lining up with TRBD1. Germline V gene data show CDR1 as KGHDR and CDR2 as SFDVKD. Germline trimming cut 3 bases from V and 7 bases from J; bases unmatched to any gene: 13. The CDR3 extends over 18 amino acids. For the CDR3, the DNA is TGTGCCACCAGTGATCCCGGACAGGGGGTAGTTTGTCGTGAAAAACTGTTTTTT. It codes for CATSDPGQGVVCREKLFF.

The chain has TRBV5-4 and TRBJ2-2, with D unresolved. CDR3 length: 16 residues. Trimming pared 0 bases from V and 4 bases from J, leaving 13 bases between. The germline V gene encodes CDR1 SGHNT and CDR2 YYREEE (reference sequence). CDR3 in DNA: TGTGCCAGCAGCTTGGATGCGAGTGCGGTCACCGGGGAGCTGTTTTTT. It encodes CASSLDASAVTGELFF.

The rearrangement joins TRBV29-1 to TRBJ1-2, with D tentatively TRBD1 (5 bases). From germline, CDR1 is SQVTM and CDR2 ANQGSEA. V dropped 7 bases and J dropped 6 bases, with 18 bases sitting between them. The CDR3 is made up of 13 amino acids. CDR3 bases: TGCAGCGCCCAACACAGGTTGACTCATGGCTACACCTTC. This translates into CSAQHRLTHGYTF.

The sample holds one count of this clone. This sequence joins TRBV9 and TRBJ1-2; TRBD1 agrees at 11 bases. Germline assignment: CDR1 SGDLS and CDR2 YYNGEE. The CDR3 is made up of 17 amino acids. V lost 0 bases to trimming and J lost 6 bases; unmatched junction nucleotides: 10. This CDR3 reads CASSVDQWDRGVNGYTF. The DNA for the CDR3 is TGTGCCAGCAGCGTAGATCAATGGGACAGGGGGGTTAATGGCTACACCTTC.

The J gene is TRBJ2-2, the V gene TRBV6-5; no clear D. The CDR3 is made up of 14 amino acids. Trimming pared 6 bases from V and 0 bases from J, leaving 8 bases between. Germline CDR1 MNHEY, CDR2 SVGAGI. The CDR3 here is CASRTYANTGELFF. CDR3 DNA: TGTGCCAGCAGGACTTACGCGAACACCGGGGAGCTGTTTTTT.

The rearrangement uses TRBV29-1 and TRBJ2-7; possible D gene TRBD1, 7 bases. The CDR3 extends over 14 amino acids. Per germline, CDR1 SQVTM and CDR2 ANQGSEA. V lost 6 bases and J 1 base, leaving 16 bases between the germline ends. The CDR3 protein is CSVAGQTPSYEQYF. CDR3 nucleotides: TGCAGCGTCGCGGGACAGACCCCTTCCTACGAGCAGTACTTC.

V is TRBV5-4 and J is TRBJ2-7; 7 bases align to TRBD2. V was clipped by 0 bases and J by 5 bases; unmatched bases: 8. Per germline, CDR1 SGHNT and CDR2 YYREEE (reference sequence). The CDR3 runs 15 residues. CDR3 DNA sequence: TGTGCCAGCAGCTTGGGGATAGCGGGCTGGGACGAGCAGTACTTC. It encodes CASSLGIAGWDEQYF.

This chain connects TRBV25-1 to TRBJ2-1; D possibly corresponds to TRBD1 (5 bases). The CDR3 consists of 17 residues. The V end was cut by 3 bases, the J end by 4 bases, with 19 bases between. The V gene's germline CDR1 is MGHDK and CDR2 SYGVNS. CDR3 DNA: TGTGCCAGCAGTGATTTGGCAGGGCAAACCATATACAATGAGCAGTTCTTC. Translating it yields CASSDLAGQTIYNEQFF. Variable domain in full (rest from reference TRBV25-1 and TRBJ2-1): EADIYQTPRYLVIGTGKKITLECSQTMGHDKMYWYQQDPGMELHLIHYSYGVNSTEKGDLSSESTVSRIRTEHFPLTLESARPSHTSQYLCASSDLAGQTIYNEQFFGPGTRLTVL.

This clone came up a few times. The gene calls are TRBV6-2 or TRBV6-3 and TRBJ2-3; TRBD2 might be the D (6 bases). The CDR3 sequence is 15 residues long. CDR1 MNHEY and CDR2 SVGEGT come from the germline V gene. V lost 6 bases to trimming and J lost 6 bases, with 19 bases between them. The CDR3 nucleotides are TGTGCCAGCAGCCCCGGGACTGGTTCGTTCGATACGCAGTATTTT. It yields the protein CASSPGTGSFDTQYF.

The chain has TRBV18 and TRBJ2-3, with 13 bases fitting TRBD2. The CDR3 is 18 amino acids. The junction had 7 bases not matched to a gene; V was cut back by 0 bases and J by 4 bases. Germline-derived CDR1 and CDR2 are KGHSH and LQKENI. The CDR3 sequence: CASSPPGLAGQGADTQYF. CDR3 coding DNA: TGTGCCAGCTCACCACCGGGACTAGCGGGACAGGGGGCAGATACGCAGTATTTT.

This clone turned up a few times. The chain joins TRBV7-9 to TRBJ1-2, with TRBD1 identical over 10 bases. The length of the CDR3 is 15 residues. The V gene's germline CDR1 is SEHNR and CDR2 FQNEAQ (reference sequence). V was pared by 5 bases and J by 7 bases, with 10 bases of the junction left unmatched. The CDR3 nucleotides read TGTGCCAGCAGCCCGGGACAGGGGCCTGTTGGTGGCTACACCTTC. Translated, it gives CASSPGQGPVGGYTF.

The chain employs TRBV6-1 and TRBJ1-2; 7 bases are shared with TRBD1. This CDR3 contains 13 residues. Germline assignment: CDR1 MNHNS and CDR2 SASEGT. V dropped 1 base and J dropped 8; count of bases not matched to a gene: 4. CDR3 nucleotide sequence: TGTGCCAGCAGTGAAGGGGACAGAAGAGGCTACACCTTC. Residues: CASSEGDRRGYTF.